The rows below give T cell receptor beta chains drawn from one sample of a study of monozygotic twins with inflammatory bowel disease. Each CDR3 protein gets one entry in TCRdb, which reprocessed the 5' RACE reads and gives no DNA. This table holds approximately 400,000 distinct CDR3 sequences. Sequencing was carried out using blood. The receptor set was obtained from a human donor with ulcerative colitis or Crohn's disease, or a healthy co-twin of an affected twin (not recorded which). The CDR3 runs from the conserved cysteine through the conserved F or W.

j_call | cdr3_length | v_call | cdr3_aa
TRBJ2-1 | 14 | TRBV20-1 | CSARSAAGNNEQFF
TRBJ1-1 | 13 | TRBV20-1 | CSARDFKSTEAFF
TRBJ1-2 | 13 | TRBV15 | CATSRDTNYGYTF
TRBJ2-2 | 13 | TRBV5-4 | CASSVRDAGELFF
TRBJ2-3 | 16 | TRBV11-3 | CASSRTSGGSLDTQYF
TRBJ2-1 | 18 | TRBV3-1 | CASSQEGLATGAHNEQFF
TRBJ2-7 | 13 | TRBV5-6 | CASSQESPYEQYF
TRBJ2-1 | 18 | TRBV7-8 | CASTLRVGTGGSYNEQFF
TRBJ2-7 | 16 | TRBV5-1 | CASSREGLAGEDEQYF
TRBJ1-4 | 16 | TRBV7-9 | CASSRGTGATNEKLFF
TRBJ2-1 | 15 | TRBV5-1 | CASSFSRQGLDEQFF
TRBJ2-7 | 13 | TRBV29-1 | CSVGDSPSGEQYF
TRBJ2-1 | 14 | TRBV30 | CAWSVRGRYNEQFF
TRBJ1-6 | 14 | TRBV7-2 | CASSSRVGNSPLHF
TRBJ2-1 | 15 | TRBV18 | CASSPAGRGYNEQFF
TRBJ2-7 | 15 | TRBV5-1 | CASSWRTGGGYEQYF
TRBJ1-2 | 13 | TRBV3-1 | CASSKDGTDGFTF
TRBJ2-5 | 14 | TRBV5-1 | CASSLAQSVETQYF
TRBJ2-2 | 14 | TRBV10-3 | CAISEGDNTGELFF
TRBJ1-5 | 16 | TRBV20-1 | CSARDQAGIGNQPQHF
TRBJ1-2 | 16 | TRBV5-1 | CASHMPGQRLNYGYTF
TRBJ2-7 | 14 | TRBV5-1 | CASSFNGGSYEQYF
TRBJ1-1 | 15 | TRBV11-2 | CASSLETGKGTEAFF
TRBJ1-2 | 12 | TRBV4-3 | CASSQDRAGYTF
TRBJ2-7 | 14 | TRBV12-3/TRBV12-4 | CASSLGLARYEQYF
TRBJ2-2 | 16 | TRBV15 | CATSVLGHQNTGELFF
TRBJ1-2 | 13 | TRBV24-1 | CATSVGRNYGYTF
TRBJ2-3 | 15 | TRBV7-2 | CASSLDSARTDTQYF
TRBJ2-1 | 19 | TRBV5-1 | CASSFTWTSGGAAGVEQFF
TRBJ1-1 | 13 | TRBV25-1 | CASSNTGKTEAFF
TRBJ2-1 | 13 | TRBV7-3 | CASGLNEYNEQFF
TRBJ2-5 | 14 | TRBV29-1 | CSVAQGRVAETQYF
TRBJ2-5 | 15 | TRBV27 | CASSSVALNQETQYF
TRBJ1-3 | 15 | TRBV5-1 | CASSIDTRSGNTIYF
TRBJ2-1 | 16 | TRBV5-1 | CASSSGLAGEGNEQFF
TRBJ1-2 | 13 | TRBV5-8 | CATAGEMGVGYTF
TRBJ2-2 | 14 | TRBV7-9 | CASSSELGTGELFF
TRBJ2-1 | 14 | TRBV19 | CASSASAGAVEQFF